The clone carrying this TCR beta chain appeared many times. As yet, its antigen is unknown. The germline V and J ends were trimmed by 1 base and 3 bases, with 10 bases remaining between them. CDR1 is SGHVS, CDR2 FQNEAQ, per germline. CDR3 length: 14 residues. The data were taken from a study of T cells in Graves' hyperthyroidism and ophthalmopathy. Study findings and constraints: In simple terms, a model built on 13 V-J features told ophthalmopathy apart from stable hyperthyroidism. Before onset, by a median of approximately 5.9 months, the model predicted ophthalmopathy. Most thyroid-expanded clonotypes above 0.001 were also found in blood.

What was amplified from RNA transcripts were TCR beta CDR3 regions. First-round RT-PCR with HTBI primers amplified the TCR CDR3 region. From the multiplex PCR reads, TCRdb called clonotypes with MiXCR, one entry per CDR3 protein. The table includes about 510,000 distinct CDR3 sequences, 40% to 55% detected once. The receptor's source is an adult woman with Graves' disease, either hyperthyroidism or ophthalmopathy (not recorded which). This chain joins TRBV7-8 and TRBJ2-7; D might be TRBD1 or TRBD2, each matching 6 bases. The source material was peripheral blood or thyroid tissue (not recorded which). The DNA for the CDR3 is TGTGCCAGCAGCTTAGAAAGGGGGGTCTACGAGCAGTACTTC. It translates to CASSLERGVYEQYF.